Below, 15 T cell receptor beta chains from the same sample are listed, as sequenced in a study of low-dose radiotherapy and immunotherapy resistance in tumors. First-strand cDNA relied on TRAV- and TRBV-specific primers spanning alpha and beta chains. TCRs were amplified for roughly 22 PCR cycles with a constant-region primer and V-primer adapter. TCRdb called the reads again in MiXCR, with one record for every CDR3 protein. The top ten clones hold less than 3.5% of a sample with 70,000 to 95,000 distinct CDR3 sequences, roughly a sixth of them seen once. Time point given: before trial treatment. The sample consisted of PBMCs, taken before treatment. These receptors all stem from a male donor with prostate cancer.

This chain links TRBV5-5 with TRBJ2-5, with 7 bases aligning to TRBD2. Germline V gene data show CDR1 as SGHKS and CDR2 as YYEKEE (reference sequence). J lost 5 bases, V lost 1 base, and 8 bases had no gene match. The CDR3 totals 15 residues. The CDR3 sequence is CASSLFLTSRETQYF. In nucleotides, the CDR3 is TGTGCCAGCAGCTTGTTTTTGACTAGCCGGGAGACCCAGTACTTC. Complete variable domain (other parts from reference TRBV5-5 and TRBJ2-5): DAGVTQSPTHLIKTRGQQVTLRCSPISGHKSVSWYQQVLGQGPQFIFQYYEKEERGRGNFPDRFSARQFPNYSSELNVNALLLGDSALYLCASSLFLTSRETQYFGPGTRLLVL.

As regards this clonotype: This likely came from a read error, as a far larger clone is one base away. V is TRBV5-4 and J is TRBJ2-3, with 7 bases matching TRBD1. Looked up from germline, CDR1 is SGHNT and CDR2 is YYREEE (reference sequence). CDR3 length equals 16 residues. V trimming: 2 bases; J trimming: 2 bases; junction bases outside the gene matches: 8. CDR3 in amino acids: CASSLGQVWATDTQYF. The CDR3, as DNA: TGTGCCAGCAGCTTAGGACAGGTCTGGGCCACAGATACGCAGTATTTT. The variable domain in full, completed from reference TRBV5-4 and TRBJ2-3, reads ETGVTQSPTHLIKTRGQQVTLRCSSQSGHNTVSWYQQALGQGPQFIFQYYREEENGRGNFPPRFSGLQFPNYSSELNVNALELDDSALYLCASSLGQVWATDTQYFGPGTRLTVL.

Turning to this clonotype: A far more abundant clone sits one base away, making this likely a read error. A read error is likely, as this CDR3 ends without the conserved phenylalanine or tryptophan. The chain has TRBV5-8 and TRBJ1-2, with TRBD1 as a possible D gene (6 bases). This CDR3 comprises 15 residues. In germline, CDR1 is SGHTS, CDR2 YDEGEE. V was pared by 2 bases and J by 4 bases, with 15 bases between. CDR3 region: CASSFGERQVYGYTL. In DNA form, the CDR3 reads TGTGCCAGCAGCTTTGGGGAGCGACAGGTCTATGGCTACACCTTA.

In its sample, this clonotype was seen many times. V and J are TRBV29-1 and TRBJ2-3, with 7 bases identical to TRBD2. Per the germline V gene, CDR1 is SQVTM and CDR2 is ANQGSEA. This CDR3 has 17 amino acids. The J segment lost 3 bases and the V segment lost 4 bases, leaving 16 bases of the junction unmatched. The CDR3 sequence: CSVVRSGGPLTTDTQYF. Written as DNA, the CDR3 is TGCAGCGTTGTGAGATCGGGGGGACCCTTAACGACAGATACGCAGTATTTT.

This clonotype occurred many times. The chain links TRBV5-4 to TRBJ2-7; a weak D match, TRBD2 (6 bases). Between the trimmed V and J ends, which lost 0 bases and 0 bases, there was a span of 10 bases. This CDR3 comprises 15 residues. CDR1 and CDR2 from the germline V gene are SGHNT and YYREEE (reference sequence). In nucleotides, the CDR3 is TGTGCCAGCAGCTTGGGAGTAGCGGTCTCCTACGAGCAGTACTTC. This sequence encodes CASSLGVAVSYEQYF.

At least ten counts were recorded for this clonotype. CDR3 coding DNA: TGTGCCAGCAGCTCAAACCTAGTATCCGGGACAAACCAAGAGACCCAGTACTTC. Its protein is CASSSNLVSGTNQETQYF. The chain is built from TRBV13 and TRBJ2-5, with D perhaps matching TRBD1 (6 bases). This CDR3 has 18 amino acids. Deletions cut 4 bases from V and 0 bases from J, with 21 bases between. Germline lookup yields CDR1 PRHDT and CDR2 FYEKMQ (reference sequence).

This clonotype has just a few counts. The chain carries TRBV5-5 and TRBJ2-5; D uncertain. The CDR3 is 13 amino acids. Germline V gene data show CDR1 as SGHKS and CDR2 as YYEKEE (reference sequence). V dropped 1 base and J dropped 1 base, with 5 bases sitting between them. Here the CDR3 DNA reads TGTGCCAGCAGCTTGTTCCTCCAAGAGACCCAGTACTTC. Protein sequence: CASSLFLQETQYF.

The chain couples TRBV6-8 to TRBJ2-1; 10 bases are shared with TRBD2. The CDR3 has 15 residues. The germline gives CDR1 MNHGY, CDR2 SAAAGT. V was pared by 6 bases and J by 8 bases, with 10 bases of the junction left unmatched. This CDR3 reads CASSPAGGQWDEQFF. In DNA form, the CDR3 reads TGTGCCAGCAGCCCAGCGGGGGGGCAGTGGGATGAGCAGTTCTTC.

This sequence joins TRBV30 and TRBJ1-5; the D gene is possibly TRBD1 (5 bases). The ends were cut back, 0 bases at V and 7 bases at J, with 22 bases in the middle. The V gene's germline CDR1 is GTSNPN and CDR2 SVGIG (reference sequence). The CDR3 loop spans 17 amino acids. The CDR3 DNA is TGTGCCTGGAGTGTCTTCCCCCCCCTGCAGGGACCCCAGCCCCAGCATTTT. Its protein product is CAWSVFPPLQGPQPQHF.

About this clonotype itself: With a far larger clone one base away, a read error is the likely cause. The rearrangement links TRBV9 to TRBJ1-5; 9 bases match TRBD1. The CDR3 extends over 14 amino acids. Germline assignment: CDR1 SGDLS and CDR2 YYNGEE. V gave up 3 bases and J gave up 4 bases; unmatched junction bases: 2. The DNA of the CDR3 is TGTGCCAGCAGCGAGGGACAGGGTAATCAGCCCCAGCATTTT. Amino acid sequence: CASSEGQGNQPQHF.

Points on this clonotype: This could be a read error, since a much larger clone is one nucleotide away. This chain joins TRBV14 and TRBJ2-7; 7 bases line up with TRBD1. The CDR3 is 14 residues long. CDR1 is SGHDN, CDR2 FVKESK, per germline. The V and J ends lost 6 bases and 3 bases, in that order; junction bases with no gene match: 8. CDR3 sequence reads: CASRSLDRFYEQYF. CDR3 sequence (DNA): TGTGCCAGCAGGTCCTTGGACAGGTTCTACGAGCAGTACTTC.

The chain combines TRBV27 with TRBJ1-1; D unresolved. V was shortened by 3 bases and J by 1 base, with 9 bases between the two germline ends. CDR1 is MNHEY, CDR2 SMNVEV, per germline (reference sequence). The CDR3 totals 14 residues. DNA of the CDR3: TGTGCCAGCAGTTTGAGCGCCGGGAACACTGAAGCTTTCTTT. Protein product: CASSLSAGNTEAFF.

This clonotype was seen at least ten times. The V call is TRBV12-3 or TRBV12-4, the J call TRBJ2-1; a possible D gene is TRBD2 (5 bases). The CDR3 spans 13 residues. Trimming removed 5 bases from V and 10 bases from J, with 15 bases in between. The CDR3 region has the DNA TGTGCCAGCAGTCCAAATGACTATTACGAGCAGTTCTTC. This sequence encodes CASSPNDYYEQFF.

This clonotype has a count of ten or more. This chain connects TRBV29-1 to TRBJ1-2; 9 positions match TRBD1. This CDR3 region has 12 residues. CDR1 SQVTM and CDR2 ANQGSEA come from the germline V gene. Losses at the gene ends were 7 bases for V and 7 bases for J; bases not matched to a gene: 7. As DNA, the CDR3 is TGCAGCGGGAAAGAACAGGGGGCTGGCTACACCTTC. It is translated as CSGKEQGAGYTF.

This clonotype was recorded at least ten times. This chain uses TRBV5-1 with TRBJ2-3; 11 bases map to TRBD2. The CDR3 length is 16 residues. Trimming took 4 bases from V and 2 from J; bases not matched to a gene: 6. Germline CDR1 SGHRS, CDR2 YFSETQ. The CDR3 nucleotides are TGCGCCAGCAGCACCGGGACTAGCGGATCCACAGATACGCAGTATTTT. Protein: CASSTGTSGSTDTQYF.